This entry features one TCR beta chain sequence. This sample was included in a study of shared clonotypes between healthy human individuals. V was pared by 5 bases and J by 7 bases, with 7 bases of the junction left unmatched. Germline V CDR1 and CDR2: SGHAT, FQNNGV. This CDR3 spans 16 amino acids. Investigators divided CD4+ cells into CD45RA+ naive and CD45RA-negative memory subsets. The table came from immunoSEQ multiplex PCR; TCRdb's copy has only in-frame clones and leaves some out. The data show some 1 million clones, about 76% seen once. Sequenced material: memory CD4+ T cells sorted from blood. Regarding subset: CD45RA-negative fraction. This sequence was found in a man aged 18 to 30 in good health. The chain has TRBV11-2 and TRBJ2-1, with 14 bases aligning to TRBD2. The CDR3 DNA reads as TGTGCCAGCAGCGCCACCGGGACTAGCGGGAGTAATGAGCAGTTCTTC. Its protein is CASSATGTSGSNEQFF.